The clone carrying this T cell receptor (beta chain) was detected only once. What it recognizes is unknown. The V and J ends lost 6 bases and 0 bases respectively, with 14 bases between them. Germline lookup yields CDR1 MNHEY and CDR2 SMNVEV (reference sequence). The CDR3 covers 16 residues. The source of the sample is a study of cytomegalovirus exposure and HLA in healthy donors. Primers: 60 Vbeta forward and 13 Jbeta reverse. The method was immunoSEQ multiplex PCR; TCRdb's version includes in-frame clones alone and lacks a portion of them. The table has about 160,000 clones, approximately 80% seen once. Regarding the study as a whole: In a later analysis, donors in an Asian-associated ancestry cluster reportedly had fewer N-insertions in productive TCRs than the cohort mean. A few chains linked to CMV were shown in vitro to be specific for CMV antigens. V- and J-gene trimming of TCR beta was linked (in a later analysis) to a missense DCLRE1C variant.

This sequence originates from a man aged 25-40 years in good health and CMV-seropositive. The rearrangement links TRBV27 to TRBJ2-2; perhaps TRBD2 as D (5 bases). The sequenced material came from PBMCs. CDR3 bases: TGTGCCAGCAGACTCACACGACTACCGAACACCGGGGAGCTGTTTTTT. Translating gives CASRLTRLPNTGELFF.